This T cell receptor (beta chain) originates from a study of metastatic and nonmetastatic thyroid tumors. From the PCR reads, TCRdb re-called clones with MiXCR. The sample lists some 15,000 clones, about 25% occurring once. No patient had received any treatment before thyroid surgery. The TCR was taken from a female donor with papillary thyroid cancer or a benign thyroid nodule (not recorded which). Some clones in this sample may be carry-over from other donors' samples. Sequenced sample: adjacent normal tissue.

The CDR3 coding sequence is TGCGCCAGCACAGGGGCCTTAAACACTGAAGCTTTCTTT. As protein: CASTGALNTEAFF. This chain connects TRBV5-1 to TRBJ1-1; weak D call: TRBD1 (6 bases). Germline assignment: CDR1 SGHRS and CDR2 YFSETQ. The CDR3 loop spans 13 amino acids. Trimming cost V 6 bases and J 2 bases, with 11 bases left between them.